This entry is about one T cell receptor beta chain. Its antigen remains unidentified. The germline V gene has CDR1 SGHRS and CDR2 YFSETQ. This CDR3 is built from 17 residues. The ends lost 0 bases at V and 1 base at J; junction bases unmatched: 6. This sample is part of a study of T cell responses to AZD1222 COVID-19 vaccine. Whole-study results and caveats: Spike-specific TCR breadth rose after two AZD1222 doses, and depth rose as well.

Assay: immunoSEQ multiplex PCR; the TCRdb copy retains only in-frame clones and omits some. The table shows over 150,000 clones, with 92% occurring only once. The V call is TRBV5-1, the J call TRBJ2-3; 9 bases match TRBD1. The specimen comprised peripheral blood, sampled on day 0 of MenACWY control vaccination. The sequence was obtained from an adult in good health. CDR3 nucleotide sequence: TGCGCCAGCAGCTTGGCCGGTACAGGGGGCGGCACAGATACGCAGTATTTT. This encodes CASSLAGTGGGTDTQYF. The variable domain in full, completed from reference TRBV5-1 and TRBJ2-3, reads KAGVTQTPRYLIKTRGQQVTLSCSPISGHRSVSWYQQTPGQGLQFLFEYFSETQRNKGNFPGRFSGRQFSNSRSEMNVSTLELGDSALYLCASSLAGTGGGTDTQYFGPGTRLTVL.